This T cell receptor (beta chain) appears in the sequencing data of a study of cytomegalovirus exposure and HLA in healthy donors. Study-level points and caveats: A later analysis linked a missense DCLRE1C variant to TCR beta V- and J-gene trimming. More clonal expansion characterized HLA-associated TCR beta chains than equally common others in a later analysis. In an earlier analysis, about 87% or about 30%: the productive usage of most TCR beta V segments.

About this clone: The antigen remains undetermined.

The CDR3 length is 15 residues. Germline assignment: CDR1 SEHNR and CDR2 FQNEAQ (reference sequence). The V segment lost 0 bases and the J segment 2 bases; nucleotides outside the gene matches: 3. The PCR ran on 60 Vbeta and 13 Jbeta primers. Profiling relied on immunoSEQ multiplex PCR, and the TCRdb table lists in-frame clones only, not all of them. In the table there are fewer than 200,000 clones, roughly 89% of which are singletons. This sequence was found in a woman in her thirties in good health and CMV-seronegative. This rearrangement joins TRBV7-9 to TRBJ1-2, with 7 bases aligning to TRBD1. The sequenced material came from PBMCs. CDR3 nucleotides: TGTGCCAGCAGCTTAGCTGGGACAGTCAACTATGGCTACACCTTC. Amino acids: CASSLAGTVNYGYTF.